Here is one T cell receptor beta chain with its context. Its antigen is unidentified. V gave up 3 bases and J gave up 6 bases; unmatched junction bases: 3. The CDR3 sequence is 14 residues long. Germline assignment: CDR1 LNHDA and CDR2 SQIVND (reference sequence). This sample was included in a study of OX40 agonist ivuxolimab in advanced cancers. Assay: immunoSEQ multiplex PCR; the TCRdb copy retains only in-frame clones and omits some. The sample lists tens of thousands of clones; about 87% were seen once. Any history of autoimmune disease or systemic immunosuppression disqualified patients. Study-wide points: The study observed clonal expansion of CD4+ and CD8+ blood T cells by week 6 at 0.1 to 3.0 mg/kg.

The sequencing here drew on CD4+ or CD8+ T cells sorted from blood, taken in a trial of the OX40 agonist ivuxolimab. V gene TRBV19 combines with J gene TRBJ1-4; TRBD1 matches 8 bases. The sequence was collected from an adult with an advanced solid tumor such as melanoma, head and neck, liver or kidney cancer. As DNA, the CDR3 is TGTGCCAGTAGTATCTACAGGGGGGATGAAAAACTGTTTTTT. Protein product: CASSIYRGDEKLFF. Together with reference TRBV19 and TRBJ1-4, the CDR3 gives the full variable domain: DGGITQSPKYLFRKEGQNVTLSCEQNLNHDAMYWYRQDPGQGLRLIYYSQIVNDFQKGDIAEGYSVSREKKESFPLTVTSAQKNPTAFYLCASSIYRGDEKLFFGSGTQLSVL.